The 26 T cell receptor beta chains presented below share a single source sample, sequenced in a study of beta chain features in type 1 diabetes. Reverse transcribing all isolated RNA meant expressed TCRB transcripts were sequenced. This table comes from immunoSEQ multiplex PCR, and its TCRdb copy is limited to in-frame clones, with some not included. The data show roughly 370,000 clones, around 13% seen once. Sequencing input: naive CD4+ T cells from blood. The receptors originated from a man aged 25-45 years in good health.

This clone occurred a few times. This rearrangement joins TRBV2 to TRBJ2-2; tentatively, D is TRBD1 (6 bases). V was cut by 6 bases and J by 3 bases, with 11 bases left in between. The CDR3 covers 14 residues. Germline CDR1 SNHLY, CDR2 FYNNEI. Here the CDR3 reads CASRGQNYTGELFF. CDR3 coding DNA: TGTGCCAGCAGAGGACAGAACTACACCGGGGAGCTGTTTTTT.

As to this clone: The germline gene is not matched at one end of the junction; a read error may be the cause. V is TRBV29-1 and J is TRBJ1-1; possible D gene TRBD1, 5 bases. The CDR3 runs 13 residues. Germline V gene sequence: CDR1 SQVTM, CDR2 ANQGSEA. In nucleotides, the CDR3 is TGCAGCGTGGGGGACGGCACGAACGCTGAAGCTTTCTTT. As protein: CSVGDGTNAEAFF.

The chain couples TRBV5-1 to TRBJ2-3; 11 nucleotides line up with TRBD2. Germline V gene sequence: CDR1 SGHRS, CDR2 YFSETQ. V gave up 4 bases and J gave up 2 bases; unmatched junction bases: 9. The CDR3 consists of 17 residues. Here the CDR3 reads CASSPGTSGTLTDTQYF. CDR3 nucleotides: TGCGCCAGCAGCCCGGGGACTAGCGGAACCCTCACAGATACGCAGTATTTT.

The chain joins TRBV18 to TRBJ2-1; no firm D call. The V end was cut by 3 bases, the J end by 10 bases, with 10 bases between. Germline CDR1 reads KGHSH; CDR2 reads LQKENI. This CDR3 has 12 amino acids. The CDR3 reads CASSPDHTEQFF. The CDR3 region has the DNA TGTGCCAGCTCACCGGACCATACCGAGCAGTTCTTC.

The chain recombines TRBV6-6 with TRBJ2-7, with 8 bases lining up with TRBD2. The germline V gene has CDR1 MNHNY and CDR2 SVGAGI (reference sequence). The CDR3 loop spans 15 amino acids. With 2 bases clipped from V and 2 bases from J, the junction kept 5 bases outside the gene matches. The CDR3 coding sequence is TGTGCCAGCAGTTACGGCACTAGCGGAACCTACGAGCAGTACGTC. Protein: CASSYGTSGTYEQYV.

In its sample, this clone was seen a few times. This chain links TRBV5-1 with TRBJ1-3; D unclear. The CDR3 loop spans 17 amino acids. V lost 0 bases, J lost 0 bases, and 13 bases lay in between. CDR1 is SGHRS and CDR2 is YFSETQ in the germline V gene. The CDR3 loop reads CASSLVRLDSSGNTIYF. The CDR3, as DNA: TGCGCCAGCAGCTTGGTTCGGCTAGATAGCTCTGGAAACACCATATATTTT.

The sample holds a few counts of this clone. The chain uses TRBV7-2 and TRBJ2-2; 9 bases map to TRBD2. The V gene's germline CDR1 is SGHTA and CDR2 FQGNSA. V lost 5 bases and J lost 6; bases outside the gene matches: 7. The CDR3 consists of 15 residues. The CDR3 DNA is TGTGCCAGCAGCCCAGGACTAGCGTCCGCCGGGGAGCTGTTTTTT. Translated, it gives CASSPGLASAGELFF.

For the CDR3, the DNA is TGTGCCAGCAGCCAAGACGGCGGCCCGGCGGCTTTCTTT. This codes for CASSQDGGPAAFF. The V and J genes are TRBV4-2 and TRBJ1-1, with D unclear. V dropped 0 bases and J dropped 11 bases, with 13 bases sitting between them. This CDR3 spans 13 amino acids. From germline, CDR1 is LGHNA and CDR2 YNFKEQ.

The rearrangement uses TRBV11-2 and TRBJ2-1; D gene ambiguous. CDR3 length: 12 residues. Germline V gives CDR1 SGHAT, CDR2 FQNNGV. The germline V and J ends were trimmed by 4 bases and 10 bases, with 11 bases remaining between them. In DNA form, the CDR3 reads TGTGCCAGCAGCTACACCAAAGGCGAGCAGTTCTTC. It is translated as CASSYTKGEQFF.

The rearrangement links TRBV20-1 to TRBJ2-1; no reliable D call. Trimming shortened V by 6 bases and J by 7 bases, and 10 bases separated the two germline ends. The CDR3 extends over 11 amino acids. Germline V gene data show CDR1 as DFQATT and CDR2 as SNEGSKA (reference sequence). CDR3 in amino acids: CSATNRNEQFF. The DNA of the CDR3 is TGCAGTGCAACGAATAGGAATGAGCAGTTCTTC.

This chain uses TRBV20-1 with TRBJ1-1; D is ambiguous. V lost 3 bases, J lost 7 bases, and 6 bases lay in between. Germline V gene sequence: CDR1 DFQATT, CDR2 SNEGSKA (reference sequence). The CDR3 runs to 10 residues. The CDR3 loop reads CSARRDEAFF. The DNA of the CDR3 is TGCAGTGCTAGGAGGGATGAAGCTTTCTTT.

The chain couples TRBV28 to TRBJ2-1; no clear D. Germline CDR1 and CDR2: MDHEN and SYDVKM. V dropped 6 bases and J dropped 2 bases, with 11 bases sitting between them. The CDR3 length is 14 residues. The CDR3 DNA reads as TGTGCCAGCAGAGATGACCAAGCCTACAATGAGCAGTTCTTC. Encoded protein: CASRDDQAYNEQFF.

There are a few counts of this clone. The chain recombines TRBV4-3 with TRBJ1-5, with D possibly being TRBD1 (5 bases). The CDR3 consists of 13 residues. Trimming stripped 1 base from V and 4 bases from J, with 5 bases between. Germline lookup yields CDR1 LGHNA and CDR2 YSLEER. CDR3 sequence (DNA): TGCGCCAGCAGCCAAGCAGGGAATCAGCCCCAGCATTTT. It codes for CASSQAGNQPQHF.

J is TRBJ1-2 and V is TRBV4-3, with TRBD1 as a possible D gene (5 bases). V lost 1 base and J 2 bases, leaving 5 bases between the germline ends. CDR1 and CDR2 from the germline V gene are LGHNA and YSLEER. This CDR3 is built from 13 residues. Here the CDR3 reads CASSQGQNYGYTF. The CDR3 coding sequence is TGCGCCAGCAGCCAAGGACAGAACTATGGCTACACCTTC.

This clone has just a few counts. V and J are TRBV5-4 and TRBJ2-1, with 8 nucleotides matching TRBD2. J gave up 5 bases and V 1 base, and 8 bases lay outside the gene matches. CDR1 is SGHNT and CDR2 is YYREEE in the germline V gene (reference sequence). The CDR3 runs to 16 residues. CDR3 protein: CASSLFGLALDNEQFF. Written as DNA, the CDR3 is TGTGCCAGCAGCTTGTTCGGACTAGCATTGGACAATGAGCAGTTCTTC.

This clone was found a few times. CDR3 nucleotide sequence: TGCGCCAGCAGCCAGACAGGTACGAGTGGCTACACCTTC. The encoded protein is CASSQTGTSGYTF. The genes are TRBV4-1 and TRBJ1-2; TRBD1 might be the D (6 bases). Germline CDR1 is MGHRA and CDR2 is YSYEKL. This CDR3 is built from 13 residues. V was cut by 3 bases and J by 7 bases, with 12 bases left in between.

This clone was counted only a few times. The chain carries TRBV30 and TRBJ2-2; D is undetermined. Germline-derived CDR1 and CDR2 are GTSNPN and SVGIG (reference sequence). V was pared by 0 bases and J by 7 bases, with 9 bases between. This CDR3 spans 13 amino acids. The CDR3 nucleotides read TGTGCCTGGAGTGTAAGGTCTGTCGGGGAGCTGTTTTTT. Encoded protein: CAWSVRSVGELFF.

This clone was seen a single time. The chain is built from TRBV10-3 and TRBJ2-1, with TRBD1 matching 9 bases. V was pared by 5 bases and J by 5 bases, with 1 base of the junction left unmatched. CDR1 ENHRY and CDR2 SYGVKD come from the germline V gene. The CDR3 consists of 13 residues. CDR3 coding DNA: TGTGCCATCAGTAGGACAGGGGACAATGAGCAGTTCTTC. It yields the protein CAISRTGDNEQFF.

DNA for the CDR3: TGCAGCGTTGGTGGAGCGGGGGGCCCCACAGATACGCAGTATTTT. The encoded protein is CSVGGAGGPTDTQYF. The chain couples TRBV29-1 to TRBJ2-3, with TRBD2 matching over 9 bases. In germline, CDR1 is SQVTM, CDR2 ANQGSEA. The CDR3 extends over 15 amino acids. The trim removed 4 bases at V and 2 bases at J, leaving 7 bases unmatched.

V is TRBV19 and J is TRBJ1-1; D gene unclear. This CDR3 comprises 13 residues. The germline V gene has CDR1 LNHDA and CDR2 SQIVND (reference sequence). V was shortened by 6 bases and J by 0 bases, with 8 bases between the two germline ends. CDR3 in amino acids: CASSLTVNTEAFF. In nucleotides, the CDR3 is TGTGCCAGTAGCCTCACAGTGAACACTGAAGCTTTCTTT.

This clone occurred a few times. CDR3 protein: CAWSVFHPQGWFYGYTF. Written as DNA, the CDR3 is TGTGCCTGGAGTGTCTTTCACCCTCAGGGGTGGTTCTATGGCTACACCTTC. The chain joins TRBV30 to TRBJ1-2; D possibly corresponds to TRBD1 (6 bases). This CDR3 has 17 residues. Germline CDR1 is GTSNPN and CDR2 is SVGIG (reference sequence). V was shortened by 0 bases and J by 4 bases, with 21 bases between the two germline ends.

The V gene is TRBV4-2, the J gene TRBJ2-2; a possible D gene is TRBD1 (6 bases). The length of the CDR3 is 13 residues. Germline CDR1 reads LGHNA; CDR2 reads YNFKEQ. V lost 3 bases, J lost 7 bases, and 9 bases lay in between. The CDR3: CASSHLGGGELFF. The CDR3 DNA reads TGTGCCAGCAGCCACCTAGGGGGCGGGGAGCTGTTTTTT.

The chain recombines TRBV18 with TRBJ2-5; the D gene is possibly TRBD1 (5 bases). There are 15 residues in the CDR3. V lost 4 bases and J lost 4, with 16 bases in between. CDR1 and CDR2 from the germline V gene are KGHSH and LQKENI. The CDR3 here is CASSLLAGSRETQYF. The CDR3 nucleotides are TGTGCCAGCTCACTACTGGCAGGGTCTAGAGAGACCCAGTACTTC.

This clone was counted between two and nine times. The chain couples TRBV30 to TRBJ2-7, with 7 bases that match TRBD1. The CDR3 is 14 residues long. Germline V gene sequence: CDR1 GTSNPN, CDR2 SVGIG (reference sequence). Trimming took 0 bases from V and 3 from J; bases not matched to a gene: 5. CDR3 sequence reads: CAWSVGDRGYEQYV. The CDR3 DNA sequence: TGTGCCTGGAGTGTAGGGGACAGAGGCTACGAGCAGTACGTC.

This rearrangement joins TRBV6-5 to TRBJ2-5; D is perhaps TRBD2 (6 bases). The germline CDR1 and CDR2 sequences are MNHEY and SVGAGI. The germline V and J ends were trimmed by 2 bases and 5 bases, with 18 bases remaining between them. CDR3 size: 16 residues. DNA for the CDR3: TGTGCCAGCAGTTACCGCGTCGGAGGGCCCGGGGAGACCCAGTACTTC. Translated, it gives CASSYRVGGPGETQYF.

This clone was detected a few times. The CDR3 loop is CASSAQGWDTQYF. The DNA of the CDR3 is TGTGCCAGCAGCGCACAGGGGTGGGATACGCAGTATTTT. This chain joins TRBV7-2 and TRBJ2-3, with 7 bases that match TRBD1. CDR3 size: 13 residues. V was clipped by 5 bases and J by 6 bases; unmatched bases: 5. Germline loops: CDR1 SGHTA, CDR2 FQGNSA.